These 18 T cell receptor beta chains were sequenced from one sample in a study of OX40 agonist ivuxolimab in advanced cancers. The method was immunoSEQ multiplex PCR; TCRdb's version includes in-frame clones alone and lacks a portion of them. Of tens of thousands of clones in the sample, approximately 85% were seen once. The sample here was CD4+ or CD8+ T cells sorted from blood, taken in a trial of the OX40 agonist ivuxolimab. These TCRs come from an adult with an advanced solid tumor such as melanoma, head and neck, liver or kidney cancer.

V usage is TRBV4-1 and J usage is TRBJ2-5; 12 positions match TRBD2. Germline V CDR1 and CDR2: MGHRA, YSYEKL. The CDR3 has 17 amino acids. V lost 1 base, J lost 0 bases, and 3 bases stayed unmatched. CDR3 sequence (DNA): TGCGCCAGCAGCCAAGGACTAGCGGGGGTGTACCAAGAGACCCAGTACTTC. Amino acid sequence: CASSQGLAGVYQETQYF.

The J gene is TRBJ1-1, the V gene TRBV7-3, with a weak D call TRBD1 (6 bases). Deletions cut 8 bases from V and 4 bases from J, with 14 bases between. Germline CDR1 and CDR2: SGHTA and FQGTGA. The CDR3 has 13 amino acids. CDR3 residues: CASGGGLSTEAFF. CDR3 sequence (DNA): TGTGCCAGCGGGGGCGGACTTTCCACTGAAGCTTTCTTT.

This chain links TRBV9 with TRBJ1-4; no firm D call. V was clipped by 0 bases and J by 2 bases, with 5 bases between them. Per germline, CDR1 SGDLS and CDR2 YYNGEE. The CDR3 contains 14 residues. In DNA, the CDR3 is TGTGCCAGCAGCGTAGGTCATACTAATGAAAAACTGTTTTTT. Translated, it gives CASSVGHTNEKLFF.

V is TRBV6-5 and J is TRBJ2-1, with 9 bases lining up with TRBD2. The CDR3 length is 13 residues. Germline lookup yields CDR1 MNHEY and CDR2 SVGAGI. The V gene end was trimmed by 8 bases and the J gene end by 7 bases; junction bases not matched to a gene: 6. In DNA form, the CDR3 reads TGTGCCAGCGGGCTAGCGGGGCCAAATGAGCAGTTCTTC. This gives the protein CASGLAGPNEQFF.

This rearrangement joins TRBV28 to TRBJ1-2; maybe TRBD1 (5 bases). This CDR3 has 15 residues. V dropped 1 base and J dropped 4 bases, with 13 bases sitting between them. Germline CDR1 and CDR2: MDHEN and SYDVKM. CDR3 coding DNA: TGTGCCAGCAGTTTATCCACAGTGGGGGGCTATGGCTACACCTTC. It codes for CASSLSTVGGYGYTF.

CDR3 in amino acids: CSVEELFGTKYGYTF. In DNA, the CDR3 is TGCAGCGTTGAAGAACTTTTCGGGACAAAGTATGGCTACACCTTC. The V call is TRBV29-1, the J call TRBJ1-2, with D possibly being TRBD1 (6 bases). CDR1 and CDR2 from the germline V gene are SQVTM and ANQGSEA. Between the trimmed V and J ends, which lost 0 bases and 5 bases, there was a span of 16 bases. The CDR3 runs 15 residues.

The chain has TRBV4-3 and TRBJ1-5, with D hard to call. The CDR3 extends over 16 amino acids. CDR1 is LGHNA, CDR2 YSLEER, per germline. V lost 0 bases and J lost 8, with 17 bases in between. For the CDR3, the DNA is TGCGCCAGCAGCCAAGATCCCGGACGGGCCGGCGAGCCCCAGCATTTT. It is translated as CASSQDPGRAGEPQHF.

V usage is TRBV5-4 and J usage is TRBJ1-2; 10 bases line up with TRBD1. This CDR3 contains 14 residues. With 5 bases clipped from V and 4 bases from J, the junction kept 5 bases outside the gene matches. Germline CDR1 SGHNT, CDR2 YYREEE (reference sequence). This CDR3 reads CASRGTGVSYGYTF. CDR3 DNA: TGTGCCAGCAGGGGGACAGGGGTGTCCTATGGCTACACCTTC.

The gene calls are TRBV28 and TRBJ2-7; 9 nucleotides match TRBD1. Germline loops: CDR1 MDHEN, CDR2 SYDVKM. J lost 3 bases, V lost 3 bases, and 9 bases had no gene match. The CDR3 loop spans 16 amino acids. The DNA of the CDR3 is TGTGCCAGCAGTTTTAATAAGGGACAGGGTAACTACGAGCAGTACTTC. Protein: CASSFNKGQGNYEQYF.

V and J are TRBV19 and TRBJ1-1; TRBD1 might be the D (6 bases). This CDR3 comprises 15 residues. Trimming took 3 bases from V and 4 from J, leaving 15 bases between them. Germline V gives CDR1 LNHDA, CDR2 SQIVND (reference sequence). Written as DNA, the CDR3 is TGTGCCAGTAGTATCCAGGGGTTGGGGGTCACTGAAGCTTTCTTT. Encoded protein: CASSIQGLGVTEAFF.

This chain uses TRBV6-5 with TRBJ2-7; 9 positions agree with TRBD1. This CDR3 comprises 15 residues. After removal of 4 bases from V and 4 bases from J, the junction contained 8 bases not matched to a gene. The V gene's germline CDR1 is MNHEY and CDR2 SVGAGI. The CDR3, as DNA: TGTGCCAGCAGTTCCGGGACAGGGACGATTTACGAGCAGTACTTC. This gives the protein CASSSGTGTIYEQYF.

The J gene is TRBJ2-1, the V gene TRBV28; TRBD2 matches at 10 bases. With 6 bases clipped from V and 6 bases from J, the junction kept 8 bases outside the gene matches. CDR3 length: 15 residues. Germline V gene sequence: CDR1 MDHEN, CDR2 SYDVKM. In DNA form, the CDR3 reads TGTGCCAGCAGAGACGGGACTAGCGAGTCCAATGAGCAGTTCTTC. Residues: CASRDGTSESNEQFF.

CDR3 coding DNA: TGTGCCAGCAGAATCGGGACAGGGGGCCGCCTTGTTGGCGACACTGAAGCTTTCTTT. Translated: CASRIGTGGRLVGDTEAFF. This chain links TRBV7-2 with TRBJ1-1, with 12 positions matching TRBD1. The V gene's germline CDR1 is SGHTA and CDR2 FQGNSA. CDR3 length: 19 residues. The V segment lost 6 bases and the J segment 3 bases; nucleotides outside the gene matches: 17. The whole variable domain, filled in from reference TRBV7-2 and TRBJ1-1, reads GAGVSQSPSNKVTEKGKDVELRCDPISGHTALYWYRQSLGQGLEFLIYFQGNSAPDKSGLPSDRFSAERTGGSVSTLTIQRTQQEDSAVYLCASRIGTGGRLVGDTEAFFGQGTRLTVV.

V usage is TRBV6-1 and J usage is TRBJ1-6, with a tentative D call TRBD1 (5 bases). V gave up 3 bases and J gave up 6 bases, with 15 bases separating them. CDR1 and CDR2 (germline): MNHNS, SASEGT. The CDR3 sequence is 16 residues long. The CDR3 spells CASSEGVGSANSPLHF. The CDR3 region has the DNA TGTGCCAGCAGTGAGGGGGTAGGCAGCGCTAATTCACCCCTCCACTTT.

The chain has TRBV6-1 and TRBJ2-7; D is perhaps TRBD1 (6 bases). The CDR3 length is 12 residues. CDR1 and CDR2 (germline): MNHNS, SASEGT. V was cut by 11 bases and J by 2 bases, with 13 bases left in between. CDR3 coding DNA: TGTGCCGTTCGGGACACCGCCTACGAGCAGTACTTC. It encodes CAVRDTAYEQYF.

The rearrangement uses TRBV19 and TRBJ1-5, with D perhaps matching TRBD1 (5 bases). Germline values: CDR1 LNHDA, CDR2 SQIVND (reference sequence). V gave up 7 bases and J gave up 6 bases, with 19 bases separating them. The CDR3 runs to 15 residues. This CDR3 reads CASMTQGRSLQPQHF. CDR3 coding DNA: TGTGCCAGTATGACCCAGGGTAGGAGTCTTCAGCCCCAGCATTTT.

This clone appeared a single time. V gene TRBV4-3 combines with J gene TRBJ2-3, with D possibly called TRBD1 or TRBD2 (5 bases each). Germline lookup yields CDR1 LGHNA and CDR2 YSLEER. This CDR3 is built from 18 residues. V lost 1 base to trimming and J lost 4 bases, with 21 bases between them. CDR3 loop: CASSQGIGGGGYADTQYF. DNA for the CDR3: TGCGCCAGCAGCCAAGGAATTGGTGGGGGTGGCTACGCAGATACGCAGTATTTT.

The sample holds one count of this clone. The V call is TRBV2, the J call TRBJ2-5; 10 positions agree with TRBD2. Germline CDR1 and CDR2: SNHLY and FYNNEI. The trim removed 9 bases at V and 2 bases at J, leaving 15 bases unmatched. The CDR3 is 17 amino acids. CDR3 amino acids: CASPRGLAGELQETQYF. CDR3 in DNA: TGTGCCAGTCCCCGGGGCCTAGCGGGGGAATTACAAGAGACCCAGTACTTC.